This T cell receptor beta chain was captured in a study of T cells after yellow fever vaccination. General study findings and limits: From the bulk population, abundant clonotypes could contaminate and appear within FACS-sorted repertoires.

TCRdb independently ran MiXCR on the 5' RACE reads; one entry per CDR3 protein. The repertoire holds some 350,000 distinct CDR3 sequences, with roughly 4% as singletons. CDR1 is LGHDT, CDR2 YNNKEL, per germline (reference sequence). V was clipped by 3 bases and J by 5 bases, with 16 bases between them. CDR3 size: 15 residues. Notes on this clonotype: No antigen is known for it.

Sample: PBMCs, taken 5 days after the yellow fever booster vaccination. The chain joins TRBV3-1 to TRBJ2-5, with D perhaps being TRBD1 or TRBD2 (6 bases each). The receptor was isolated from a young man who received the YFV17D yellow fever vaccine. CDR3 residues: CASSHAAGGGETQYF. Here the CDR3 DNA reads TGTGCCAGCAGCCACGCCGCCGGGGGCGGGGAGACCCAGTACTTC.